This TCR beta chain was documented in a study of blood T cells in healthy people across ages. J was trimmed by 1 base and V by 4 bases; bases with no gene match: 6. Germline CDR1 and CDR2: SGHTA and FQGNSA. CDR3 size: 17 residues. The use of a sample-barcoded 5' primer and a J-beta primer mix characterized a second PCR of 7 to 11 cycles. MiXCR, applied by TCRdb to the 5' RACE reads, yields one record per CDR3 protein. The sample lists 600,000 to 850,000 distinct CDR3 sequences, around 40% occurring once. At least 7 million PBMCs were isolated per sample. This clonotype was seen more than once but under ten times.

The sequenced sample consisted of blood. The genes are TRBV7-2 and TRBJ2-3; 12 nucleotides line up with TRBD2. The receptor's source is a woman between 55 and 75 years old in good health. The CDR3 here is CASSSDRTSGGTDTQYF. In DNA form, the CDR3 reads TGTGCCAGCAGCTCCGACAGGACTAGCGGGGGCACAGATACGCAGTATTTT.